This T cell receptor (beta chain) stems from a study of T cells after yellow fever vaccination. From the 5' RACE reads, TCRdb called clonotypes with MiXCR, one entry per CDR3 protein. The table shows just under 600,000 distinct CDR3 sequences, with 13% occurring only once. The table lists this clonotype with a few counts. This CDR3 contains 13 residues. CDR1 is LGHNA, CDR2 YNFKEQ, per germline. The V end was cut by 3 bases, the J end by 7 bases, with 11 bases between. Sequences were derived from PBMCs, sampled on the day of the yellow fever booster vaccination. The rearrangement links TRBV4-2 to TRBJ2-3; D not resolved. The TCR was taken from a man aged 30 to 39 who received the YFV17D yellow fever vaccine. The CDR3 DNA sequence: TGTGCCAGCAGCCAGGACCCGGGTTATACGCAGTATTTT. This sequence encodes CASSQDPGYTQYF.